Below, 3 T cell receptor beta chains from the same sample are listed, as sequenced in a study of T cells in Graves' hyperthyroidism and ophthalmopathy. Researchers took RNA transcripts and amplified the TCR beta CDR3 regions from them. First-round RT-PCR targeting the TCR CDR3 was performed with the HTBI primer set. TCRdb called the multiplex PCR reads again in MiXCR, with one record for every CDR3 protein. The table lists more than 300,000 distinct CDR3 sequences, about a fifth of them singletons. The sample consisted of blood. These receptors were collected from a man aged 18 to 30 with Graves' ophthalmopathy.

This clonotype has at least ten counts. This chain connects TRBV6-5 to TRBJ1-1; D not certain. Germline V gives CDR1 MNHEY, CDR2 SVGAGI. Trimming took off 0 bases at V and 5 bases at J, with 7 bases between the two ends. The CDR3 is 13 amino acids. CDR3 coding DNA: TGTGCCAGCAGTTACTCCCAGGTTACTGAAGCTTTCTTT. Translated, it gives CASSYSQVTEAFF.

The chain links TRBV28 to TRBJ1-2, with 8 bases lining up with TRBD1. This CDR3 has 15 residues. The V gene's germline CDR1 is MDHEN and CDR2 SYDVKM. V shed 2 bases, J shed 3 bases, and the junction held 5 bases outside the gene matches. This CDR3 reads CASSLPSGGDYGYTF. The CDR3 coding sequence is TGTGCCAGCAGTTTACCCTCAGGGGGCGACTATGGCTACACCTTC.

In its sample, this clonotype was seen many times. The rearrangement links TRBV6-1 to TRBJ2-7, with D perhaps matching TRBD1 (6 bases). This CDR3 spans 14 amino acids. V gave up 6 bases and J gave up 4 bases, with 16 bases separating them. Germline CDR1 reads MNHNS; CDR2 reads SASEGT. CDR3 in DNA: TGTGCCAGCAGGCCGCCCTGGACAGTTTACGAGCAGTACTTC. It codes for CASRPPWTVYEQYF.